The 19 T cell receptor beta chains given below trace back to one sample, sequenced in a study of OX40 agonist ivuxolimab in advanced cancers. The data were produced by immunoSEQ multiplex PCR, yet TCRdb's version contains in-frame clones alone and is incomplete. The table lists fewer than 70,000 clones, around 84% of them singletons, with roughly 3.1% in the top ten. Sequenced here: CD4+ or CD8+ T cells sorted from blood, sampled in a trial of the OX40 agonist ivuxolimab. These receptors all stem from an adult with an advanced solid tumor such as melanoma, head and neck, liver or kidney cancer.

The chain recombines TRBV5-1 with TRBJ2-5, with 7 nucleotides matching TRBD1. The germline V gene has CDR1 SGHRS and CDR2 YFSETQ. V lost 1 base, J lost 5 bases, and 11 bases stayed unmatched. CDR3 length equals 16 residues. The CDR3 coding sequence is TGCGCCAGCAGCTTGAGGGGCCTGGACAGGAGGGAGACCCAGTACTTC. It encodes CASSLRGLDRRETQYF.

This chain connects TRBV7-2 to TRBJ2-1; TRBD1 or TRBD2 may be the D gene (5 bases each). From germline, CDR1 is SGHTA and CDR2 FQGNSA. This CDR3 has 16 amino acids. V dropped 2 bases and J dropped 8 bases, with 19 bases sitting between them. In nucleotides, the CDR3 is TGTGCCAGCAGCTTAAATGGTCCGGGGCTAGTTGATGAGCAGTTCTTC. It translates to CASSLNGPGLVDEQFF.

This chain links TRBV5-4 with TRBJ2-5, with TRBD1 matching 8 bases. The V gene's germline CDR1 is SGHNT and CDR2 YYREEE (reference sequence). After removal of 3 bases from V and 4 bases from J, the junction contained 8 bases not matched to a gene. This CDR3 has 15 residues. CDR3 loop: CASSSKGQGGETQYF. The CDR3 DNA is TGTGCCAGCAGCTCTAAAGGACAGGGCGGAGAGACCCAGTACTTC. Based on the CDR3 plus reference TRBV5-4 and TRBJ2-5, the full variable domain is ETGVTQSPTHLIKTRGQQVTLRCSSQSGHNTVSWYQQALGQGPQFIFQYYREEENGRGNFPPRFSGLQFPNYSSELNVNALELDDSALYLCASSSKGQGGETQYFGPGTRLLVL.

The rearrangement links TRBV18 to TRBJ2-5; 10 bases are shared with TRBD1. Trimming cost V 2 bases and J 6 bases; bases outside gene matches: 6. The CDR3 length is 15 residues. Germline CDR1 reads KGHSH; CDR2 reads LQKENI. CDR3 nucleotide sequence: TGTGCCAGCTCACCAGAGGACAGGGGGGCGAAGACCCAGTACTTC. Its protein product is CASSPEDRGAKTQYF.

Worth noting for this clone: Relative to the germline gene, one junction end is altered; a read error may explain this. J is TRBJ2-6 and V is TRBV7-7, with D tentatively TRBD1 or TRBD2 (5 bases each). The CDR3 extends over 18 amino acids. CDR1 and CDR2 (germline): SSHAT, FNYEAQ (reference sequence). In DNA, the CDR3 is TGTGCTAGCAGCCCGGGACGCAAAGTCCCCTCTGGGGCCAACGTCCTGACTTTC. This codes for CASSPGRKVPSGANVLTF.

The chain recombines TRBV10-3 with TRBJ1-3; 9 bases are shared with TRBD1. From germline, CDR1 is ENHRY and CDR2 SYGVKD. The CDR3 loop spans 13 amino acids. V lost 11 bases and J lost 2; bases outside the gene matches: 4. The CDR3 region is CAGRTGAGNTIYF. The CDR3 DNA follows: TGTGCCGGACGGACAGGGGCTGGAAACACCATATATTTT.

Regarding this clone: An end of the junction differs from the germline gene, which may be a read error. The rearrangement links TRBV7-7 to TRBJ2-7; no clear D gene. The germline gives CDR1 SSHAT, CDR2 FNYEAQ (reference sequence). The CDR3 is 13 amino acids. DNA for the CDR3: TGTGCTAGCAGCTTAGGCCCCGGTTACGAGCAGTACTTC. Protein sequence: CASSLGPGYEQYF.

This clone was observed a few times. The rearrangement links TRBV5-1 to TRBJ1-2; D gene unclear. Trimming left V 0 bases short and J 0 bases short, with 6 bases between. The V gene's germline CDR1 is SGHRS and CDR2 YFSETQ. CDR3 length: 14 amino acids. CDR3 region: CASSLAVPNYGYTF. As DNA, the CDR3 is TGCGCCAGCAGCTTGGCGGTCCCTAACTATGGCTACACCTTC.

The gene calls are TRBV5-1 and TRBJ1-5; 9 nucleotides agree with TRBD1. CDR1 is SGHRS, CDR2 YFSETQ, per germline. V shed 0 bases, J shed 6 bases, and the junction held 4 bases outside the gene matches. CDR3 length: 15 amino acids. The CDR3 sequence is CASSLAGTGFQPQHF. As DNA, the CDR3 is TGCGCCAGCAGCTTGGCAGGGACAGGGTTTCAGCCCCAGCATTTT.

The chain uses TRBV11-1 and TRBJ2-1; TRBD2 agrees at 14 bases. J lost 7 bases, V lost 8 bases, and 7 bases had no gene match. CDR1 SGHAT and CDR2 FQDESV come from the germline V gene (reference sequence). This CDR3 region has 15 residues. The DNA of the CDR3 is TGTGCCAGCTACGGACTAGCGGGGGGTAGGAATGAGCAGTTCTTC. Protein sequence: CASYGLAGGRNEQFF. Drawing the rest from reference TRBV11-1 and TRBJ2-1, the complete variable domain is EAEVAQSPRYKITEKSQAVAFWCDPISGHATLYWYRQILGQGPELLVQFQDESVVDDSQLPKDRFSAERLKGVDSTLKIQPAELGDSAMYLCASYGLAGGRNEQFFGPGTRLTVL.

This sequence joins TRBV7-9 and TRBJ2-7; D call uncertain. This CDR3 region has 12 residues. V was cut by 1 base and J by 2 bases, with 3 bases left in between. Germline V CDR1 and CDR2: SEHNR, FQNEAQ (reference sequence). In nucleotides, the CDR3 is TGTGCCAGCAGCTTAGGAGCCTACGAGCAGTACTTC. Its translation: CASSLGAYEQYF. The variable domain in full, completed from reference TRBV7-9 and TRBJ2-7, reads DTGVSQNPRHKITKRGQNVTFRCDPISEHNRLYWYRQTLGQGPEFLTYFQNEAQLEKSRLLSDRFSAERPKGSFSTLEIQRTEQGDSAMYLCASSLGAYEQYFGPGTRLTVT.

The count of this clone is one. The J gene is TRBJ1-2, the V gene TRBV19; the D gene is possibly TRBD1 (5 bases). Germline assignment: CDR1 LNHDA and CDR2 SQIVND (reference sequence). Trimming shortened V by 5 bases and J by 4 bases, and 8 bases separated the two germline ends. The CDR3 runs to 12 residues. CDR3 sequence: CASSGGTYGYTF. For the CDR3, the DNA is TGTGCCAGTAGTGGGGGTACCTATGGCTACACCTTC.

V gene TRBV7-2 combines with J gene TRBJ2-1, with D possibly TRBD2 on 7 matching bases. Germline lookup yields CDR1 SGHTA and CDR2 FQGNSA. This CDR3 contains 15 residues. The V end was cut by 5 bases, the J end by 10 bases, with 21 bases between. CDR3 sequence: CASSLGGGLPGEQFF. The CDR3 region has the DNA TGTGCCAGCAGCCTGGGGGGGGGCCTGCCGGGAGAGCAGTTCTTC. Based on the CDR3 plus reference TRBV7-2 and TRBJ2-1, the full variable domain is GAGVSQSPSNKVTEKGKDVELRCDPISGHTALYWYRQSLGQGLEFLIYFQGNSAPDKSGLPSDRFSAERTGGSVSTLTIQRTQQEDSAVYLCASSLGGGLPGEQFFGPGTRLTVL.

DNA of the CDR3: TGTGCCAGCAGCTTAGGGGGATATTACGAGCAGTACTTC. Translation gives CASSLGGYYEQYF. The V gene is TRBV7-2, the J gene TRBJ2-7; D call uncertain. The CDR3 sequence is 13 residues long. V was shortened by 1 base and J by 4 bases, with 8 bases between the two germline ends. Per germline, CDR1 SGHTA and CDR2 FQGNSA.

This chain links TRBV25-1 with TRBJ2-4; possibly TRBD1 for D (5 bases). This CDR3 contains 17 residues. Germline V gene data show CDR1 as MGHDK and CDR2 as SYGVNS. V dropped 3 bases and J dropped 2 bases, with 17 bases sitting between them. The CDR3 loop reads CASSDRWPRGPKNIQYF. For the CDR3, the DNA is TGTGCCAGCAGTGATCGGTGGCCTAGGGGCCCCAAAAACATTCAGTACTTC.

The V gene is TRBV7-9, the J gene TRBJ2-5, with D unresolved. The V end lost 5 bases, the J end lost 5 bases, and 21 bases lay between the germline ends. The CDR3 is 16 residues long. Looked up from germline, CDR1 is SEHNR and CDR2 is FQNEAQ (reference sequence). Here the CDR3 reads CASSAPDLAREETQYF. The CDR3 nucleotides read TGTGCCAGCAGCGCCCCGGACCTGGCTCGCGAGGAGACCCAGTACTTC. The whole variable domain, remainder taken from reference TRBV7-9 and TRBJ2-5, is DTGVSQNPRHKITKRGQNVTFRCDPISEHNRLYWYRQTLGQGPEFLTYFQNEAQLEKSRLLSDRFSAERPKGSFSTLEIQRTEQGDSAMYLCASSAPDLAREETQYFGPGTRLLVL.

The chain couples TRBV9 to TRBJ2-1, with TRBD1 identical over 7 bases. Trimming at V came to 0 bases and at J to 2 bases, leaving 2 bases not matched to a gene. The CDR3 loop spans 15 amino acids. Germline CDR1 SGDLS, CDR2 YYNGEE. CDR3 sequence: CASSVGTGTYNEQFF. The CDR3 DNA sequence: TGTGCCAGCAGCGTAGGGACAGGTACCTACAATGAGCAGTTCTTC.

The chain joins TRBV2 to TRBJ2-7; no firm D call. Germline V gene data show CDR1 as SNHLY and CDR2 as FYNNEI. This CDR3 region has 15 residues. V lost 7 bases and J lost 0, with 16 bases in between. This chain's CDR3 is CASNIPAQSSYEQYF. As DNA, the CDR3 is TGTGCCAGCAATATTCCGGCGCAGAGCTCCTACGAGCAGTACTTC.

Turning to this clone: At one boundary the junction diverges from the germline segment, which might be a read error. The CDR3 bases are TGTGCCGGCAGCCTGGACAGTTTTAGGGAAAAACTGTTTTTT. It translates to CAGSLDSFREKLFF. The gene calls are TRBV28 and TRBJ1-4, with D perhaps TRBD1 (6 bases). The CDR3 is made up of 14 amino acids. Looked up from germline, CDR1 is MDHEN and CDR2 is SYDVKM.